These 18 T cell receptor beta chains were sequenced from one sample in a study of shared clonotypes between healthy human individuals (dated by TCRdb to the early 2020s). Libraries were constructed by the immunoSEQ multiplex PCR assay. Imported from immuneACCESS, the table was reduced by TCRdb to in-frame sequences with V and J called. These copies leave out some clones; in studies compared against another copy, an unresolved V gene accounts for under half, and the cause of the remainder is not known. This sample holds some 320,000 clones; 80% to 90% were observed only once. Roughly 15% of the sample is held by the ten biggest clonotypes. Specimen: memory CD8+ T cells sorted from blood. Per the publication, the cell subset or site label means: CD45RO+ cells pooled with CCR7-negative TemRA cells. The origin of the receptors is a young man in good health.

The rearrangement links TRBV2 to TRBJ2-5, with a weak D call TRBD1 (5 bases). CDR3 length: 14 amino acids. Germline CDR1 is SNHLY and CDR2 is FYNNEI. V was trimmed by 0 bases and J by 7 bases, leaving 12 bases between them. As DNA, the CDR3 is TGTGCCAGCAGTGAAGCTCTGGGGCCAGGGACCCAGTACTTC. Its protein is CASSEALGPGTQYF.

The rearrangement uses TRBV6-5 and TRBJ2-7; 7 nucleotides line up with TRBD1. Germline values: CDR1 MNHEY, CDR2 SVGAGI. With 6 bases clipped from V and 4 bases from J, the junction kept 9 bases outside the gene matches. The CDR3 is 14 residues long. The CDR3 DNA reads TGTGCCAGCAGCAGGACAGGAAACCTATACGAGCAGTACTTC. This sequence encodes CASSRTGNLYEQYF.

This clone was detected once. CDR3 region: CASSLPGTGVSYEQYF. In nucleotides, the CDR3 is TGCGCCAGCAGCCTACCAGGGACAGGGGTTTCCTACGAGCAGTACTTC. The chain recombines TRBV4-1 with TRBJ2-7, with 10 bases lining up with TRBD1. Germline CDR1 reads MGHRA; CDR2 reads YSYEKL. The CDR3 totals 16 residues. The V segment lost 4 bases and the J segment 1 base; nucleotides outside the gene matches: 7.

This sequence joins TRBV18 and TRBJ2-3, with 9 bases that match TRBD1. After removal of 3 bases from V and 2 bases from J, the junction contained 6 bases not matched to a gene. Germline CDR1 and CDR2: KGHSH and LQKENI. The CDR3 loop spans 16 amino acids. This CDR3 is CASSPPGQGHTDTQYF. Written as DNA, the CDR3 is TGTGCCAGCTCACCTCCGGGACAGGGCCACACAGATACGCAGTATTTT.

This clone was recorded once. For the CDR3, the DNA is TGTGCCACCTCGGGGGAGCCGTTGTCCCAAGAGACCCAGTACTTC. Its translation: CATSGEPLSQETQYF. The chain uses TRBV7-9 and TRBJ2-5, with a tentative D call TRBD2 (6 bases). This CDR3 has 15 amino acids. The V gene lost 10 bases and the J gene lost 1 base, with 19 bases spanning the gap. Per germline, CDR1 SEHNR and CDR2 FQNEAQ (reference sequence).

This clone was observed a single time. This likely reflects a read error, since a far larger clone is one base away. Other nucleotide sequences in the sample specify the same CDR3. The rearrangement links TRBV13 to TRBJ2-7; either TRBD1 or TRBD2 may fit D (6 bases each). Germline V gene data show CDR1 as PRHDT and CDR2 as FYEKMQ (reference sequence). This CDR3 spans 15 amino acids. CDR3 residues: CASRWRGTPTYEQYF. The CDR3 nucleotides read TGTGCTAGCAGATGGAGGGGGACACCGACCTACGAGCAGTACTTC. The entire variable domain, with the rest obtained from reference TRBV13 and TRBJ2-7, is as follows: AAGVIQSPRHLIKEKRETATLKCYPIPRHDTVYWYQQGPGQDPQFLISFYEKMQSDKGSIPDRFSAQQFSDYHSELNMSSLELGDSALYFCASRWRGTPTYEQYFGPGTRLTVT.

This clone was detected ten times or more. The chain employs TRBV7-6 and TRBJ1-2; D is unresolved. The germline V and J ends were trimmed by 5 bases and 5 bases, with 21 bases remaining between them. This CDR3 is built from 16 residues. CDR1 is SGHVS and CDR2 is FNYEAQ in the germline V gene. In DNA, the CDR3 is TGTGCCAGCAGCCCCCTTGTTGGGGATGGAGCTTATGGCTACACCTTC. Translated: CASSPLVGDGAYGYTF. Full variable domain (missing parts from reference TRBV7-6 and TRBJ1-2): GAGVSQSPRYKVTKRGQDVALRCDPISGHVSLYWYRQALGQGPEFLTYFNYEAQQDKSGLPNDRFSAERPEGSISTLTIQRTEQRDSAMYRCASSPLVGDGAYGYTFGSGTRLTVV.

This clone was detected once. The CDR3 DNA reads TGCGCCAGCAGCCAGGGACAGGTGGGGTCTGCTACGGCGAATGAGCAGTTCTTC. Protein: CASSQGQVGSATANEQFF. The J gene is TRBJ2-1, the V gene TRBV4-3; 8 nucleotides line up with TRBD1. V lost 3 bases and J lost 7; bases outside the gene matches: 17. CDR3 length: 18 residues. Germline V gene sequence: CDR1 LGHNA, CDR2 YSLEER.

The rearrangement joins TRBV29-1 to TRBJ2-7; D perhaps matches TRBD1 (5 bases). CDR3 length: 11 amino acids. V lost 5 bases to trimming and J lost 5 bases, with 10 bases between them. Per germline, CDR1 SQVTM and CDR2 ANQGSEA. The CDR3 DNA follows: TGCAGCGTTCGATGGGGCCACGAGCAGTACTTC. Protein: CSVRWGHEQYF.

The V call is TRBV28, the J call TRBJ2-7; no clear D. The CDR3 loop spans 12 amino acids. In germline, CDR1 is MDHEN, CDR2 SYDVKM. With 1 base removed from V and 2 bases from J, the gap between germline ends came to 3 bases. The CDR3 region is CASSLSAYEQYF. The CDR3, as DNA: TGTGCCAGCAGTTTATCCGCCTACGAGCAGTACTTC.

This sequence joins TRBV7-9 and TRBJ1-2; D is uncertain. The germline CDR1 and CDR2 sequences are SEHNR and FQNEAQ (reference sequence). The CDR3 extends over 14 amino acids. The germline V and J ends were trimmed by 5 bases and 6 bases, with 16 bases remaining between them. Here the CDR3 reads CASSPDGELHGYTF. The CDR3 DNA reads as TGTGCCAGCAGCCCGGACGGGGAGTTGCATGGCTACACCTTC.

This sequence joins TRBV6-1 and TRBJ2-6; a weak D match, TRBD1 (6 bases). V lost 3 bases and J 3 bases, leaving 12 bases between the germline ends. The CDR3 is 16 amino acids. The germline V gene encodes CDR1 MNHNS and CDR2 SASEGT. The CDR3 region has the DNA TGTGCCAGCAGTGAGACAGGTCTGGATGGGGCCAACGTCCTGACTTTC. The encoded protein is CASSETGLDGANVLTF.

The rearrangement uses TRBV6-5 and TRBJ2-5; no clear D gene. The V gene lost 5 bases and the J gene lost 5 bases, with 15 bases spanning the gap. Germline V gene lookup returns CDR1 MNHEY and CDR2 SVGAGI. The CDR3 is made up of 14 amino acids. Here the CDR3 DNA reads TGTGCCAGCAGTAGGTTGTGGACCGCGGAGACCCAGTACTTC. This gives the protein CASSRLWTAETQYF.

The chain has TRBV7-9 and TRBJ1-1; 8 bases map to TRBD1. CDR1 is SEHNR, CDR2 FQNEAQ, per germline (reference sequence). The CDR3 sequence is 16 residues long. Unmatched junction bases numbered 11, after V lost 5 bases and J lost 3 bases. This chain's CDR3 is CASSPVKGTGDTEAFF. DNA of the CDR3: TGTGCCAGCAGCCCGGTGAAAGGGACAGGAGACACTGAAGCTTTCTTT.

The chain joins TRBV7-9 to TRBJ2-1, with 10 bases lining up with TRBD2. The junction had 6 bases not matched to a gene; V was cut back by 5 bases and J by 2 bases. In germline, CDR1 is SEHNR, CDR2 FQNEAQ (reference sequence). The CDR3 loop spans 16 amino acids. The CDR3 reads CASSPSGSLPYNEQFF. DNA of the CDR3: TGTGCCAGCAGCCCTAGCGGGAGCCTTCCCTACAATGAGCAGTTCTTC.

This clone was counted once. V gene TRBV5-4 combines with J gene TRBJ1-2; D not resolved. V gave up 7 bases and J gave up 4 bases, with 14 bases separating them. This CDR3 region has 13 residues. CDR1 and CDR2 from the germline V gene are SGHNT and YYREEE (reference sequence). The CDR3 DNA sequence: TGTGCCAGCCGACTGGGGTTTACCTATGGCTACACCTTC. Its translation is CASRLGFTYGYTF.

The chain is built from TRBV4-3 and TRBJ1-2; D is unresolved. The CDR3 contains 15 residues. The V end was cut by 0 bases, the J end by 1 base, with 9 bases between. Per the germline V gene, CDR1 is LGHNA and CDR2 is YSLEER. CDR3 nucleotides: TGCGCCAGCAGCCAAGAAATGCGGAGTAACTATGGCTACACCTTC. Translated: CASSQEMRSNYGYTF.

This chain links TRBV7-2 with TRBJ1-2, with TRBD1 matching 11 bases. This CDR3 has 16 residues. From germline, CDR1 is SGHTA and CDR2 FQGNSA. Trimming took 3 bases from V and 6 from J; bases not matched to a gene: 9. This CDR3 is CASSFGPGTGGHGYTF. The CDR3 bases are TGTGCCAGCAGCTTTGGCCCCGGGACAGGGGGGCATGGCTACACCTTC.